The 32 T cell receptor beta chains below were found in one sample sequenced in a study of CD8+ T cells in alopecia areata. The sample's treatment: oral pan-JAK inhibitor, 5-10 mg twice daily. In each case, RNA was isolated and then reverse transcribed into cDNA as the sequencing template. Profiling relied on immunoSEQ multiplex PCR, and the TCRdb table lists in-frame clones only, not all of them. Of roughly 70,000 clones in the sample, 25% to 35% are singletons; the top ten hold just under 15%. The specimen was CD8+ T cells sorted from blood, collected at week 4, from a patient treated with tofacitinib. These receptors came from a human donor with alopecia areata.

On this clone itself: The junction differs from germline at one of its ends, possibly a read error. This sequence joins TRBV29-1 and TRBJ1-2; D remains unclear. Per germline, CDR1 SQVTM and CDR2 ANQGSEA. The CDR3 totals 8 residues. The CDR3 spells CSVEDMPF. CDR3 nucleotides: TGCAGCGTTGAAGACATGCCCTTC.

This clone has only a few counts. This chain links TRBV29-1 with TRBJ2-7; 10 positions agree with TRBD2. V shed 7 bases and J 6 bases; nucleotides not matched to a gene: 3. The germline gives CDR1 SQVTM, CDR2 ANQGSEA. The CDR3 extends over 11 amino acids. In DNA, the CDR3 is TGCAGCGCGCTAGCGGGAGTCGAGCAGTACTTC. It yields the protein CSALAGVEQYF.

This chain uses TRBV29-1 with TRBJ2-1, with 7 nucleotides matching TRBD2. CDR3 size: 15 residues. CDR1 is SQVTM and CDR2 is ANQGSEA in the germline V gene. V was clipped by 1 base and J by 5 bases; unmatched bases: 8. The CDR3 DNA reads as TGCAGCGTTGAAGGGGCCGGGGACTACGACAATGAGCAGTTCTTC. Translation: CSVEGAGDYDNEQFF.

The CDR3 is CASSPRLTGGRNEQYF. CDR3 coding DNA: TGTGCCAGCAGTCCCCGGCTTACAGGTGGGAGAAACGAGCAGTACTTC. The gene calls are TRBV27 and TRBJ2-7, with D perhaps TRBD1 or TRBD2 (5 bases each). Looked up from germline, CDR1 is MNHEY and CDR2 is SMNVEV (reference sequence). V lost 5 bases, J lost 5 bases, and 22 bases lay in between. This CDR3 has 16 amino acids.

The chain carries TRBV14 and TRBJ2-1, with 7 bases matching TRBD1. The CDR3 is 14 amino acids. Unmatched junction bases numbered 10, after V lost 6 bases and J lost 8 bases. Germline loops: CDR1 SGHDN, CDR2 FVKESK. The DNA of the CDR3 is TGTGCCAGCAGTCCTATCGACAGGGTAGATGAGCAGTTCTTC. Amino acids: CASSPIDRVDEQFF.

The DNA of the CDR3 is TGTGCCTGGAGTGCTGGGGCACCGGGAGCTTTCTTT. This gives the protein CAWSAGAPGAFF. The chain links TRBV30 to TRBJ1-1, with a weak D call TRBD1 (5 bases). Trimming shortened V by 1 base and J by 10 bases, and 13 bases separated the two germline ends. This CDR3 contains 12 residues. Germline V gene sequence: CDR1 GTSNPN, CDR2 SVGIG (reference sequence).

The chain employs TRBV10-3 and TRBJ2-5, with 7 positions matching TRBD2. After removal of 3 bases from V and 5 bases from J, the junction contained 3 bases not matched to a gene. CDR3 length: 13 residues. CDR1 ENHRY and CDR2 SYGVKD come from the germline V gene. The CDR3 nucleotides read TGTGCCATCAGTGATGTCGGGGGGGAGACCCAGTACTTC. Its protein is CAISDVGGETQYF.

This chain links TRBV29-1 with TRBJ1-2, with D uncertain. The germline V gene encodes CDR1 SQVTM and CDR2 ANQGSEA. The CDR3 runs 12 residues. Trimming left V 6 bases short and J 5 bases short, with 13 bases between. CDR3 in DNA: TGCAGCGTCGGCCCCGGCGGATATGGCTACACCTTC. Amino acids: CSVGPGGYGYTF.

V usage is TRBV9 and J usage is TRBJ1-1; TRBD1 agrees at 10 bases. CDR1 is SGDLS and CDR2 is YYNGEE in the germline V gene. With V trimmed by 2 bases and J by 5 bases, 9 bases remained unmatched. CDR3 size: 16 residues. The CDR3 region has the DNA TGTGCCAGCAGCGTCTCGAGACAGGGGGCTGGTACTGAAGCTTTCTTT. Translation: CASSVSRQGAGTEAFF. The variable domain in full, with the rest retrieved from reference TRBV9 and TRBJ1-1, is DSGVTQTPKHLITATGQRVTLRCSPRSGDLSVYWYQQSLDQGLQFLIQYYNGEERAKGNILERFSAQQFPDLHSELNLSSLELGDSALYFCASSVSRQGAGTEAFFGQGTRLTVV.

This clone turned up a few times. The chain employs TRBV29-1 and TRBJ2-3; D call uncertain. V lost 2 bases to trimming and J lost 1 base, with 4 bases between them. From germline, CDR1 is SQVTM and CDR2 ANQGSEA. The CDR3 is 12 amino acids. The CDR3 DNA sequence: TGCAGCGTTGAAACCCGCACAGATACGCAGTATTTT. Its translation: CSVETRTDTQYF.

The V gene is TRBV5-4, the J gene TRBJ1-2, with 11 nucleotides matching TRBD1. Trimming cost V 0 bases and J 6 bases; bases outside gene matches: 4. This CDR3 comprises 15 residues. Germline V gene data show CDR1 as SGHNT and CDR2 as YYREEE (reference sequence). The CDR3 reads CASSLASDRGHGYTF. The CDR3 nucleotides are TGTGCCAGCAGCTTGGCCTCGGACAGGGGGCATGGCTACACCTTC.

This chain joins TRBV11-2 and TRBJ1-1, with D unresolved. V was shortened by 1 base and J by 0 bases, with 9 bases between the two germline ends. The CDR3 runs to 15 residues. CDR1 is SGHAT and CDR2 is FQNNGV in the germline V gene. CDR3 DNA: TGTGCCAGCAGCTTAGCGCAAGGGATGAACACTGAAGCTTTCTTT. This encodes CASSLAQGMNTEAFF.

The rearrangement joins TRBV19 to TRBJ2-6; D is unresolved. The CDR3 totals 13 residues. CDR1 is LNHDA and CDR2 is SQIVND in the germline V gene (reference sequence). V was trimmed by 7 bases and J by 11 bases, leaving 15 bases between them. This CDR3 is CASTPLSVDVLTF. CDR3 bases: TGTGCCAGTACCCCCCTTTCGGTGGACGTCCTGACTTTC.

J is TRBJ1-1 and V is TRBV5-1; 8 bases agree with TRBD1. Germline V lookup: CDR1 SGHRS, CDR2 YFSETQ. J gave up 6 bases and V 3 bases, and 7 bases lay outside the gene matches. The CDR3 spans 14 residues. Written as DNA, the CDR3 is TGCGCCAGCAGCTCCACAGGGGGGTATGCTGAAGCTTTCTTT. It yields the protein CASSSTGGYAEAFF.

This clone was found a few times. The CDR3 loop reads CSVGTGFGGYEQYF. CDR3 sequence (DNA): TGCAGCGTCGGTACAGGGTTCGGGGGCTACGAGCAGTACTTC. The chain carries TRBV29-1 and TRBJ2-7, with D perhaps matching TRBD1 or TRBD2 (6 bases each). CDR3 length: 14 residues. Germline assignment: CDR1 SQVTM and CDR2 ANQGSEA. V gave up 6 bases and J gave up 3 bases, with 18 bases separating them.

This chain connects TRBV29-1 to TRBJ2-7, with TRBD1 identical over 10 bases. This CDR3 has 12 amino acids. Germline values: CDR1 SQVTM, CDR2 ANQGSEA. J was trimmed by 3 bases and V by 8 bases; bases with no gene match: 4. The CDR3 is CSYRTGGYEQYF. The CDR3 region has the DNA TGCAGCTACCGGACAGGGGGCTACGAGCAGTACTTC.

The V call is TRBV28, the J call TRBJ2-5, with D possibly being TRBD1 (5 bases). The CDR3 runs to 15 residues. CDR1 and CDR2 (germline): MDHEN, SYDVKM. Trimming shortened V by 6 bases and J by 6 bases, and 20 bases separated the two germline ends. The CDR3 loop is CASRGIDRDVKTQYF. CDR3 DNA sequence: TGTGCCAGCAGGGGTATAGACAGAGACGTGAAGACCCAGTACTTC.

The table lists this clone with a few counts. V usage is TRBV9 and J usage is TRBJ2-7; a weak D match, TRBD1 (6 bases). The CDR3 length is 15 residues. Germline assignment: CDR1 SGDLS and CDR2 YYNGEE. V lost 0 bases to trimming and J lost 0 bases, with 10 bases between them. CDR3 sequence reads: CASSVGGHLSYEQYF. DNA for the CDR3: TGTGCCAGCAGCGTAGGGGGACACCTCTCCTACGAGCAGTACTTC.

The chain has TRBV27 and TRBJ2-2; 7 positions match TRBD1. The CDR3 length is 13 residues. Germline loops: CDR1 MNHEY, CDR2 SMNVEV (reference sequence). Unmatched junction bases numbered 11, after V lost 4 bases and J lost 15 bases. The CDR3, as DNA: TGTGCCAGCAGTTCTAGGACAGGCTCGGCGGTGTTTTTT. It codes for CASSSRTGSAVFF.

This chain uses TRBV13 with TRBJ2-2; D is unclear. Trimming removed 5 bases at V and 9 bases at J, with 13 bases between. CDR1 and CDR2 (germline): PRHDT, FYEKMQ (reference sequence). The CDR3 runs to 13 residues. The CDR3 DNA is TGTGCCAGCAGCCTCGGGCGTAGTAGGGAGCTGTTTTTT. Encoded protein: CASSLGRSRELFF.

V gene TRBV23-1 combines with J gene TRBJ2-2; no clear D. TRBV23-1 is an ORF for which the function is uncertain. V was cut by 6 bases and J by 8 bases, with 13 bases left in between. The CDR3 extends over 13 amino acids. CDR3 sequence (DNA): TGCGCCAGCAGCCAAGGGCTGGCGGGGGAGCTGTTTTTT. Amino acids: CASSQGLAGELFF.

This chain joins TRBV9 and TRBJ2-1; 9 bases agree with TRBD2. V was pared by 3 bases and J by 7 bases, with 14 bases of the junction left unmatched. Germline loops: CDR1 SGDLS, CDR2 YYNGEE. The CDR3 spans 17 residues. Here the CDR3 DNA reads TGTGCCAGCAGCGCCTTCTCCGGGACTAGCCCGTCTAATGAGCAGTTCTTC. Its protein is CASSAFSGTSPSNEQFF.

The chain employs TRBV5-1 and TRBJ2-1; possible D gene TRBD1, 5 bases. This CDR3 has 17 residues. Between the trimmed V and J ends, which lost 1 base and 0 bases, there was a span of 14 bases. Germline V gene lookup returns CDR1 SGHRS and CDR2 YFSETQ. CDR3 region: CASSLWAGLSSYNEQFF. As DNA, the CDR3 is TGCGCCAGCAGCTTGTGGGCAGGGCTCAGCTCCTACAATGAGCAGTTCTTC.

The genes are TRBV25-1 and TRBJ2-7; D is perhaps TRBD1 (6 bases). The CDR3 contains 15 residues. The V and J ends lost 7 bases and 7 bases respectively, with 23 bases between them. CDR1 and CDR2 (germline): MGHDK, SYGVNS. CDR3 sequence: CASIHLGGPLGEQYF. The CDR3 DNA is TGTGCCAGCATTCACCTTGGGGGCCCGTTGGGGGAGCAGTACTTC.

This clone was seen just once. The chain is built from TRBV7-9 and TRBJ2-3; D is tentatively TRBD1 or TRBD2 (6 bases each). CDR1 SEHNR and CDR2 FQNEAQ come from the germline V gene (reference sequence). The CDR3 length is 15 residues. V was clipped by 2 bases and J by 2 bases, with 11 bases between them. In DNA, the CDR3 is TGTGCCAGCAGCTTAAGGGGGGACTTCACAGATACGCAGTATTTT. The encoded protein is CASSLRGDFTDTQYF.

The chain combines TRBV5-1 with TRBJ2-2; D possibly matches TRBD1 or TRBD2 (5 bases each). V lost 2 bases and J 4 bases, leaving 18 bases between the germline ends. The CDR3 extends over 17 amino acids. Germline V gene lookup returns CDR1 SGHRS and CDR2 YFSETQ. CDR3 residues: CASSFGARGGRTGELFF. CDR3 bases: TGCGCCAGCAGCTTCGGGGCACGAGGAGGCCGCACCGGGGAGCTGTTTTTT.

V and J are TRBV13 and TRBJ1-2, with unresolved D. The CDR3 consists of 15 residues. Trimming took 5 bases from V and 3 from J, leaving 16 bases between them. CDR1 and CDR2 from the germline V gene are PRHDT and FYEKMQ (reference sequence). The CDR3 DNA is TGTGCCAGCAGCGTTGACGGAACGGATTACTATGGCTACACCTTC. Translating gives CASSVDGTDYYGYTF.

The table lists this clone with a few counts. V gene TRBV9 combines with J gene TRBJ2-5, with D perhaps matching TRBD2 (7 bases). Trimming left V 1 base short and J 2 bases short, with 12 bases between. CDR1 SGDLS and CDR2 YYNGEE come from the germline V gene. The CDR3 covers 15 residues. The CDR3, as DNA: TGTGCCAGCAGCGTATCGGGGGGCCTGCAAGAGACCCAGTACTTC. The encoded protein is CASSVSGGLQETQYF. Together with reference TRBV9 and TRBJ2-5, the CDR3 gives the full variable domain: DSGVTQTPKHLITATGQRVTLRCSPRSGDLSVYWYQQSLDQGLQFLIQYYNGEERAKGNILERFSAQQFPDLHSELNLSSLELGDSALYFCASSVSGGLQETQYFGPGTRLLVL.

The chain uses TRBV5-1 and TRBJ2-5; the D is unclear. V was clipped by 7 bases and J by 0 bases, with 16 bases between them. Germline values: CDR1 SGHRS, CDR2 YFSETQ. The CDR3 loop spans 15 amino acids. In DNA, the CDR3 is TGCGCCAGCTATCAGAGGCCGAATTACCAAGAGACCCAGTACTTC. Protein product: CASYQRPNYQETQYF.

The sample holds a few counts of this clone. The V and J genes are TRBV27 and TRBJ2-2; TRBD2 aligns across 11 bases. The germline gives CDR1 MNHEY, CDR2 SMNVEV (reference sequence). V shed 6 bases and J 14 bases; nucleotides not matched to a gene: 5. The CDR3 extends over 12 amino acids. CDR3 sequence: CASRKTSGNLFF. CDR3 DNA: TGTGCCAGCAGGAAGACTAGCGGGAATCTGTTTTTT.

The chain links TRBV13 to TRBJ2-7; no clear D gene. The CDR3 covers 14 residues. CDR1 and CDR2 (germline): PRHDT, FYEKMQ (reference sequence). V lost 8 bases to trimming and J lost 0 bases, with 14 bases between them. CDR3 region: CASRDSTSSYEQYF. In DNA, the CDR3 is TGTGCCAGCCGAGATAGTACAAGCTCCTACGAGCAGTACTTC.

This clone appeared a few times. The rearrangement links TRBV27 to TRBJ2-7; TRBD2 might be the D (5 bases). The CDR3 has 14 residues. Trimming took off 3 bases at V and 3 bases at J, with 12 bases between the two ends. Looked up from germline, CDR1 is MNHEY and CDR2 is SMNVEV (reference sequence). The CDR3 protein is CASSLSASYYEQYF. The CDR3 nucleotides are TGTGCCAGCAGTTTGTCGGCTAGCTACTACGAGCAGTACTTC.